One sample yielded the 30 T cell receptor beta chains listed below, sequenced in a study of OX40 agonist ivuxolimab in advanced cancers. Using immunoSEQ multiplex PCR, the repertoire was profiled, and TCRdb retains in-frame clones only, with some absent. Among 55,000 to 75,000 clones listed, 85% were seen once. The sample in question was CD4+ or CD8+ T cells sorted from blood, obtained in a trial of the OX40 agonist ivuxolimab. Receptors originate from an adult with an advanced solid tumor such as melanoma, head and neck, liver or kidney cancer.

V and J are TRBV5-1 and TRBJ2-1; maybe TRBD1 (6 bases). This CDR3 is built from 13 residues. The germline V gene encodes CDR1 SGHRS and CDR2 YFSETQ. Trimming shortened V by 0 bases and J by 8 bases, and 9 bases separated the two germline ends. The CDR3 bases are TGCGCCAGCAGCTTGGCAGGGGTCGATGAGCAGTTCTTC. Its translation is CASSLAGVDEQFF.

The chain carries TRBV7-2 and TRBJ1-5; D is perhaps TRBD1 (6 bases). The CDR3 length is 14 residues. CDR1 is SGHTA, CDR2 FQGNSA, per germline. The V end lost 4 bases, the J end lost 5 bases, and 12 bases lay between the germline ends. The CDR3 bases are TGTGCCAGCAGCTCCGGGACACCTTATCAGCCCCAGCATTTT. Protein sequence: CASSSGTPYQPQHF.

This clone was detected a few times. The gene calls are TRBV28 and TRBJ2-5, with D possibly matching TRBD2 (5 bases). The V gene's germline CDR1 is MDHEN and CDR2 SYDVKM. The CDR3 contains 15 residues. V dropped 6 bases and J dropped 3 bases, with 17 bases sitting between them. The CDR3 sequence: CASSWSRVEKETQYF. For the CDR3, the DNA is TGTGCCAGCAGCTGGTCGAGGGTTGAGAAAGAGACCCAGTACTTC.

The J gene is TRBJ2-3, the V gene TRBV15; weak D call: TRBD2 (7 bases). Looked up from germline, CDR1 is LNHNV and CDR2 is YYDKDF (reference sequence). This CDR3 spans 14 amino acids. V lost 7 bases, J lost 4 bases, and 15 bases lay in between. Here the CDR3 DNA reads TGTGCCACCATGGGGGGGGCCGTCGCAGATACGCAGTATTTT. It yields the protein CATMGGAVADTQYF.

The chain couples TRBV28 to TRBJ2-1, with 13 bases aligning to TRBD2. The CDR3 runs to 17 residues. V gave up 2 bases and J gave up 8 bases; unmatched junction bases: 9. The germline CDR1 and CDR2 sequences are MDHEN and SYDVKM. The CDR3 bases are TGTGCCAGCAGTTTACAGGGACTAGCGGGATGGTGGGATGAGCAGTTCTTC. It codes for CASSLQGLAGWWDEQFF.

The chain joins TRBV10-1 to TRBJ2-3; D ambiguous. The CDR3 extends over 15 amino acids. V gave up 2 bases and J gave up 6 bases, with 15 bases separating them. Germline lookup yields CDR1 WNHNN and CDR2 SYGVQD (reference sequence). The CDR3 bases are TGCGCCAGCAGTGAGGGAGCGATAAAGCAGGATACGCAGTATTTT. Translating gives CASSEGAIKQDTQYF.

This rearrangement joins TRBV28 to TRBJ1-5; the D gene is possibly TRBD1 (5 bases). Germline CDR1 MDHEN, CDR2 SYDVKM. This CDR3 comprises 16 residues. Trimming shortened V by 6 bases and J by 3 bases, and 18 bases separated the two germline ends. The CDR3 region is CASRFAGGSLNQPQHF. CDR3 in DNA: TGTGCCAGCAGATTCGCGGGGGGGTCCCTCAATCAGCCCCAGCATTTT.

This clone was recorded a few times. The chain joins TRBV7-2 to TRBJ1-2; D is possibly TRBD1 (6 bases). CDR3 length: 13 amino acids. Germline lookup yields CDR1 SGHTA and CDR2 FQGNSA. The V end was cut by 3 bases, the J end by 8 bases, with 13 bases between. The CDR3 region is CASSFDYRAGYTF. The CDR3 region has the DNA TGTGCCAGCAGCTTCGATTACAGGGCCGGCTACACCTTC.

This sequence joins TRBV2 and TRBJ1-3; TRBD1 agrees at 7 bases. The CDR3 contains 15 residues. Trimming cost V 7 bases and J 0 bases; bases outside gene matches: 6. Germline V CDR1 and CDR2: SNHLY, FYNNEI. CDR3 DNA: TGTGCCAGCACCGGGGGACAGATCTCTGGAAACACCATATATTTT. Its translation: CASTGGQISGNTIYF. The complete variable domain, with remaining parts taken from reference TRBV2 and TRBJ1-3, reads EPEVTQTPSHQVTQMGQEVILRCVPISNHLYFYWYRQILGQKVEFLVSFYNNEISEKSEIFDDQFSVERPDGSNFTLKIRSTKLEDSAMYFCASTGGQISGNTIYFGEGSWLTVV.

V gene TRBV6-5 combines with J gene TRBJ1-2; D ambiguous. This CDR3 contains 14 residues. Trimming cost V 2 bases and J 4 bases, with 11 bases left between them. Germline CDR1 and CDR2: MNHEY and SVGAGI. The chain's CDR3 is CASSYTGQRYGYTF. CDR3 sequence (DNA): TGTGCCAGCAGTTACACGGGTCAACGCTATGGCTACACCTTC.

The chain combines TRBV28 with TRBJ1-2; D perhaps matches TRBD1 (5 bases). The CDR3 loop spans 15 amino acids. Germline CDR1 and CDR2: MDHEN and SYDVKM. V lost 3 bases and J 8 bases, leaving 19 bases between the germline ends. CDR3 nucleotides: TGTGCCAGCAGTTTGAGGCCCGTCAGGGCCCAGGGCTACACCTTC. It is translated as CASSLRPVRAQGYTF.

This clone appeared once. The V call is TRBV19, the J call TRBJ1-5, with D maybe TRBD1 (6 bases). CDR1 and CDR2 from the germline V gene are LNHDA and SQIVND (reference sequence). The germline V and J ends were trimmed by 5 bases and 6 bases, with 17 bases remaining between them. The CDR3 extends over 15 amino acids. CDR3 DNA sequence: TGTGCCAGTAGTCCCGGTTGGGCAGGGGTTCAGCCCCAGCATTTT. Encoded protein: CASSPGWAGVQPQHF.

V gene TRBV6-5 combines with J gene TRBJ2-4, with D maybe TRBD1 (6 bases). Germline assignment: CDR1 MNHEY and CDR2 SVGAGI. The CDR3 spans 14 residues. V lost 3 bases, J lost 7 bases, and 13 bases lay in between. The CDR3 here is CASSYTRTANIQYF. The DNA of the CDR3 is TGTGCCAGCAGTTATACTCGGACAGCGAACATTCAGTACTTC.

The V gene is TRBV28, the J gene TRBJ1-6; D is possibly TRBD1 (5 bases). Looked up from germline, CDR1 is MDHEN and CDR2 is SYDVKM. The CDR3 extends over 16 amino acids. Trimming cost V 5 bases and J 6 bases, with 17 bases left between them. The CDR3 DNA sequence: TGTGCCAGCAGTATACCGACAGTTTTAGGTAATTCACCCCTCCACTTT. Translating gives CASSIPTVLGNSPLHF. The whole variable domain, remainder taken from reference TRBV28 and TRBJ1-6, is DVKVTQSSRYLVKRTGEKVFLECVQDMDHENMFWYRQDPGLGLRLIYFSYDVKMKEKGDIPEGYSVSREKKERFSLILESASTNQTSMYLCASSIPTVLGNSPLHFGNGTRLTVT.

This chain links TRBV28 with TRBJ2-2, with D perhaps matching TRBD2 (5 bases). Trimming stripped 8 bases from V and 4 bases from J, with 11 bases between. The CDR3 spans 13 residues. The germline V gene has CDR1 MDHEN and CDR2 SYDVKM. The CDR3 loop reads CASGLPRTGELFF. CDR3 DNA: TGTGCCAGCGGACTTCCCCGCACCGGGGAGCTGTTTTTT.

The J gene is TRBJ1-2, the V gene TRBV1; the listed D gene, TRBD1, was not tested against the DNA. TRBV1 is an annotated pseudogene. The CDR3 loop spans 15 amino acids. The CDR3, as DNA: TGCACCAGCAGCCAAGATCAGGGCTTTAACTATGGCTACACCTTC. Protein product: CTSSQDQGFNYGYTF.

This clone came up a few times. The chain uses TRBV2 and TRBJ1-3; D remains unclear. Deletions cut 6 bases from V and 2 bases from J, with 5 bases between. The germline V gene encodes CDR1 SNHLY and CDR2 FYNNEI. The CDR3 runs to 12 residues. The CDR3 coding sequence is TGTGCCAGCAGACTAGCTGGAAACACCATATATTTT. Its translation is CASRLAGNTIYF.

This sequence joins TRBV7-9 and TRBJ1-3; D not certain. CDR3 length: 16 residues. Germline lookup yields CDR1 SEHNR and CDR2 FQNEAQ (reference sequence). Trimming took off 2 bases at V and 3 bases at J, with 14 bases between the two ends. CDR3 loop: CASSLWSDRLGNTIYF. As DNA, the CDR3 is TGTGCCAGCAGCTTATGGTCGGATCGTCTTGGAAACACCATATATTTT.

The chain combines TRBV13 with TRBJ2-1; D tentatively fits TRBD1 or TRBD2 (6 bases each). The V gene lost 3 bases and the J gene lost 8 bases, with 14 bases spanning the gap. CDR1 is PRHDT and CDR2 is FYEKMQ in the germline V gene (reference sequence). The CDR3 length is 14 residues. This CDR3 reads CASSFPWGADEQFF. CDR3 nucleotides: TGTGCCAGCAGCTTCCCATGGGGGGCAGATGAGCAGTTCTTC.

The CDR3 bases are TGCGCCAGCAGTGAGTCCGGCAGGGGTAGGGGCTACACCTTC. Protein: CASSESGRGRGYTF. This chain uses TRBV10-1 with TRBJ1-2; TRBD1 is a possible D gene (6 bases). This CDR3 is 14 amino acids long. Germline loops: CDR1 WNHNN, CDR2 SYGVQD (reference sequence). V lost 0 bases and J 8 bases, leaving 13 bases between the germline ends.

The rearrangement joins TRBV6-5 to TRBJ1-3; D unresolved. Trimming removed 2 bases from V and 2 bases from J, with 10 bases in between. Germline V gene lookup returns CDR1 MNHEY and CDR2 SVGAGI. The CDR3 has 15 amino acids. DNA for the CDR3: TGTGCCAGCAGTTACACTCAATATACTGGAAACACCATATATTTT. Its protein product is CASSYTQYTGNTIYF.

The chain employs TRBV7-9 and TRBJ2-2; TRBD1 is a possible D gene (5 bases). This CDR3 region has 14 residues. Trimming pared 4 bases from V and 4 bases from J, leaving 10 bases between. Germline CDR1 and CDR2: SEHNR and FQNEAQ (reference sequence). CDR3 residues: CASSSRVITGELFF. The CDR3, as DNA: TGTGCCAGCAGCTCCAGGGTAATCACCGGGGAGCTGTTTTTT.

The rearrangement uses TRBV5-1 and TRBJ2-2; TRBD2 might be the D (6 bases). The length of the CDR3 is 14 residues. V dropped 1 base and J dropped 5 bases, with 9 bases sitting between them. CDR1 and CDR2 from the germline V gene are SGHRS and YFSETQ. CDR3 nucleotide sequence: TGCGCCAGCAGCTTGATGAGCGGGACCGGGGAGCTGTTTTTT. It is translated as CASSLMSGTGELFF.

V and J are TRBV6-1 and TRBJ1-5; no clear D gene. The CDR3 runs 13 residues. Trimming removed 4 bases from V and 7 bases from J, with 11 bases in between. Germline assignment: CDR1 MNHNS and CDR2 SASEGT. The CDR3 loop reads CASSAVIGQPQHF. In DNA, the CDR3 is TGTGCCAGCAGTGCAGTGATAGGCCAGCCCCAGCATTTT.

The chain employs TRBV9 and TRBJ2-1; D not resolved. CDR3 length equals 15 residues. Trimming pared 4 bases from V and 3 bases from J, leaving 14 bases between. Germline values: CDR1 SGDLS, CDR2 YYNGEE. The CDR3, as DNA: TGTGCCAGCAGCTATTCCGATTCCCGCTACAATGAGCAGTTCTTC. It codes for CASSYSDSRYNEQFF. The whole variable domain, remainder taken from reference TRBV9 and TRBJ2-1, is DSGVTQTPKHLITATGQRVTLRCSPRSGDLSVYWYQQSLDQGLQFLIQYYNGEERAKGNILERFSAQQFPDLHSELNLSSLELGDSALYFCASSYSDSRYNEQFFGPGTRLTVL.

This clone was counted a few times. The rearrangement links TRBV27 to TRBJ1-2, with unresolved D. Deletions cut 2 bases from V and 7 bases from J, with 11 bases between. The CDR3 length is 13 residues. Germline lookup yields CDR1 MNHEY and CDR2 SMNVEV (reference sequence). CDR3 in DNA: TGTGCCAGCAGTTTAGCGGGGATTAGTGGCTACACCTTC. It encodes CASSLAGISGYTF.

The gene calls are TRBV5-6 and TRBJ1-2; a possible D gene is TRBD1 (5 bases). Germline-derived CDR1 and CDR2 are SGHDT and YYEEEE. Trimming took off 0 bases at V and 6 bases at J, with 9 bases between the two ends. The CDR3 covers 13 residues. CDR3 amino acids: CASSLAGTDGYTF. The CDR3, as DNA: TGTGCCAGCAGCTTGGCCGGGACCGATGGCTACACCTTC.

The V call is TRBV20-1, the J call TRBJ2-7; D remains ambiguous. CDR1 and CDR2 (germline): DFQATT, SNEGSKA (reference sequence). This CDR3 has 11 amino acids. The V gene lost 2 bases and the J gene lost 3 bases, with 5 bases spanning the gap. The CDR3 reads CSARSHYEQYV. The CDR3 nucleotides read TGCAGTGCTAGATCCCACTACGAGCAGTACGTC.

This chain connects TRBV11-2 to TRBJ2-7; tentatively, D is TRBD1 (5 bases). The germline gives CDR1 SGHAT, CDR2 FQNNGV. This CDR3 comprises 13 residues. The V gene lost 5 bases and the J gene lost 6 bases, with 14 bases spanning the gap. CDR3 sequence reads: CASSRRTGSEQYV. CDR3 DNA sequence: TGTGCCAGCAGCCGACGCACAGGTTCCGAGCAGTACGTC.

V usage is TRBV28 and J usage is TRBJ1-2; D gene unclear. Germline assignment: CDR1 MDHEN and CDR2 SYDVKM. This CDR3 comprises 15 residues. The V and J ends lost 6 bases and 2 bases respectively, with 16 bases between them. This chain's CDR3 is CASRVDFWENYGYTF. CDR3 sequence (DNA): TGTGCCAGCAGGGTGGACTTTTGGGAAAACTATGGCTACACCTTC.